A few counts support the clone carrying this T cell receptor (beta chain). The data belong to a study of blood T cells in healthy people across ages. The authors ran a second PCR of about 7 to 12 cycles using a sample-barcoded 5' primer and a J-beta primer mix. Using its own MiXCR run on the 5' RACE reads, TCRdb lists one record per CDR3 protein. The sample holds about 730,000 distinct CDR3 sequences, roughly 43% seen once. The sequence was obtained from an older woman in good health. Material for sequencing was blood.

CDR3 nucleotide sequence: TGCGCCAGCAGCGGGACCGACGGCTACAATGAGCAGTACTTC. Translated, it gives CASSGTDGYNEQYF. This chain uses TRBV5-1 with TRBJ2-1, with D possibly called TRBD1 or TRBD2 (5 bases each). The J call may be incorrect, as the DNA end agrees better with TRBJ2-7. The CDR3 loop spans 14 amino acids. Germline CDR1 SGHRS, CDR2 YFSETQ.